The source of this T cell receptor beta chain is a study of blood T cells in healthy people across ages. Study-wide background: Per two T cells, about one barcoded beta molecule was captured through template switching.

J gave up 7 bases and V 1 base, and 9 bases lay outside the gene matches. There are 17 residues in the CDR3. CDR1 and CDR2 from the germline V gene are MGHRA and YSYEKL. Each sample yielded at least 5.5 micrograms of PBMC total RNA. A second PCR of roughly 7 to 11 cycles used a sample-barcoded 5' primer and a J-beta primer mix. From the 5' RACE reads, TCRdb called clonotypes with MiXCR, one entry per CDR3 protein. The repertoire holds 1.6 million or so distinct CDR3 sequences, with around 36% as singletons. As concerns this clonotype: Its target is not known.

Study-wide findings and caveats: Per-million-T-cell TCR beta diversity fell roughly linearly with age.

This sequence originates from a woman aged 25 to 45 in good health. The V gene is TRBV4-1, the J gene TRBJ1-4, with 10 positions matching TRBD1. Sequencing was done on a sample of blood. CDR3 amino acids: CASSQVGMRTGGEKLFF. CDR3 in DNA: TGCGCCAGCAGCCAAGTGGGAATGAGGACAGGGGGTGAAAAACTGTTTTTT.